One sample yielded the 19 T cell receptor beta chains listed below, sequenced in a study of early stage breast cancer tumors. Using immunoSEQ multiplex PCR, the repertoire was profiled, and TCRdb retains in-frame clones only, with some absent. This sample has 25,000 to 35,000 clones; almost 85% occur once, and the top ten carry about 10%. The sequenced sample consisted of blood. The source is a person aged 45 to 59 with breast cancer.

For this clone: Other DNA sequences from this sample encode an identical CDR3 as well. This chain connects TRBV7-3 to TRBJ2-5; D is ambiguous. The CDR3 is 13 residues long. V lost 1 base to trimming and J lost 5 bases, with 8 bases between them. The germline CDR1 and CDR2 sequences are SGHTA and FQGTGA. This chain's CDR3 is CASSLSVGETQYF. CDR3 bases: TGTGCCAGCAGCTTAAGTGTGGGGGAGACCCAGTACTTC.

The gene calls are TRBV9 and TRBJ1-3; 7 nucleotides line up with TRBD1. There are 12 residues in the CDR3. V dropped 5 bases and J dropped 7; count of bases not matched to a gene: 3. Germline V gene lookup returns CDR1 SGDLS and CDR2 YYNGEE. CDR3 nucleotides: TGTGCCAGCAGTGAGACAGGGAACACCATATATTTT. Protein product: CASSETGNTIYF.

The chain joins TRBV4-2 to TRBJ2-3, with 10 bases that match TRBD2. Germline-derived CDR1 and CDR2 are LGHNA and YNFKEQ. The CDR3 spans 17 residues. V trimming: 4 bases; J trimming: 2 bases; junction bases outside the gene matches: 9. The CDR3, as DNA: TGTGCCAGCAGCCTGACCGACCTAGCGGGGGACACAGATACGCAGTATTTT. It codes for CASSLTDLAGDTDTQYF.

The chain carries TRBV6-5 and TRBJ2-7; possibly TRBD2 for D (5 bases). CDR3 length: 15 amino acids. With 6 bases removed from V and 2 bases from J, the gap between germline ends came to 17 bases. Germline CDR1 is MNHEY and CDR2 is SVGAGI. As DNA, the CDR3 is TGTGCCAGCAGACGAGAGGAGGCAGCCGCCTACGAGCAGTACTTC. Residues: CASRREEAAAYEQYF.

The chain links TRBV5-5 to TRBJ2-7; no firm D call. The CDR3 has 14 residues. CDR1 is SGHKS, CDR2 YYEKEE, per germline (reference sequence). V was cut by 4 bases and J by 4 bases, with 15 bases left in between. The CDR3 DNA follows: TGTGCCAGCAGCCCCCAATGGGGTTCGTACGAGCAGTACTTC. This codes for CASSPQWGSYEQYF.

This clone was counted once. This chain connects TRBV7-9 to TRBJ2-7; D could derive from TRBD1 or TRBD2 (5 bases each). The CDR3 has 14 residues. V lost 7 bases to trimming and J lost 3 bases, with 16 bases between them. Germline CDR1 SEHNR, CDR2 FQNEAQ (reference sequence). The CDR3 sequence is CASTPDLGDYEQYF. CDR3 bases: TGTGCCAGCACCCCGGACTTGGGGGACTACGAGCAGTACTTC.

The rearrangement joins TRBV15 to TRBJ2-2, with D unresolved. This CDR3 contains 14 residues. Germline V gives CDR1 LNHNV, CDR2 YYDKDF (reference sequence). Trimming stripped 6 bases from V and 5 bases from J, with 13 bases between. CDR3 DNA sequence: TGTGCCACCAGTCCTGAAATGGTGACCGGGGAGCTGTTTTTT. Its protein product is CATSPEMVTGELFF.

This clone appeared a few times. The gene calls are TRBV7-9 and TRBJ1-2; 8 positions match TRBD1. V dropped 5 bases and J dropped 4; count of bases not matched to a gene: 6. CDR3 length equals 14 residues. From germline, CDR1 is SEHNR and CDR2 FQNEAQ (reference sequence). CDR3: CASSQDRGGYGYTF. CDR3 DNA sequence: TGTGCCAGCAGCCAAGACAGGGGAGGCTATGGCTACACCTTC.

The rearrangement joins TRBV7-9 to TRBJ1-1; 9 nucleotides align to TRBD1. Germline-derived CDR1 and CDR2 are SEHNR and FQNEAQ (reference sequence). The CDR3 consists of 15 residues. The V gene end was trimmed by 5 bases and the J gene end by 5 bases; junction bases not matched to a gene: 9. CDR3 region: CASSPGTGKRTEAFF. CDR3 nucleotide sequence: TGTGCCAGCAGCCCGGGGACAGGGAAAAGGACTGAAGCTTTCTTT.

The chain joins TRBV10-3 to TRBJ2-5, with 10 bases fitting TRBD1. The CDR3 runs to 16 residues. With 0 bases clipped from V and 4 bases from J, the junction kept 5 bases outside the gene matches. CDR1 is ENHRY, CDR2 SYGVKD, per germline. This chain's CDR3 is CAISESTGGKRETQYF. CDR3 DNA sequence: TGTGCCATCAGTGAGTCGACAGGGGGCAAGCGAGAGACCCAGTACTTC.

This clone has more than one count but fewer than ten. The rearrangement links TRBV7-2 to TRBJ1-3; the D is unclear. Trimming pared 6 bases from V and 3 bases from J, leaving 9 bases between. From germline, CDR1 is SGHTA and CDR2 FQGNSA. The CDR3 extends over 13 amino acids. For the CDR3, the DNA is TGTGCCAGCAGGCGTGGGTTTGGAAACACCATATATTTT. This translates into CASRRGFGNTIYF. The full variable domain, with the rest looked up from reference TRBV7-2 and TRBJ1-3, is GAGVSQSPSNKVTEKGKDVELRCDPISGHTALYWYRQSLGQGLEFLIYFQGNSAPDKSGLPSDRFSAERTGGSVSTLTIQRTQQEDSAVYLCASRRGFGNTIYFGEGSWLTVV.

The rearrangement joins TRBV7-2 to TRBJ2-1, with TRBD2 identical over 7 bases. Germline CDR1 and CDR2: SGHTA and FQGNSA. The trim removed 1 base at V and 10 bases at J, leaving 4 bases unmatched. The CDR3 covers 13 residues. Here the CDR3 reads CASSLGLADEQFF. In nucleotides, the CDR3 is TGTGCCAGCAGCTTAGGACTAGCTGACGAGCAGTTCTTC. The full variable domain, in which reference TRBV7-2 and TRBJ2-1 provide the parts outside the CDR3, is GAGVSQSPSNKVTEKGKDVELRCDPISGHTALYWYRQSLGQGLEFLIYFQGNSAPDKSGLPSDRFSAERTGGSVSTLTIQRTQQEDSAVYLCASSLGLADEQFFGPGTRLTVL.

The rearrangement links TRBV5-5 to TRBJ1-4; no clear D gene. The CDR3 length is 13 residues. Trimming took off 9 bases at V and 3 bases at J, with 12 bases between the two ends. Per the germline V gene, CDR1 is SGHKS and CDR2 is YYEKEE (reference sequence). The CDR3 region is CATAKGANEKLFF. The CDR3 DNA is TGTGCCACCGCAAAGGGAGCTAATGAAAAACTGTTTTTT.

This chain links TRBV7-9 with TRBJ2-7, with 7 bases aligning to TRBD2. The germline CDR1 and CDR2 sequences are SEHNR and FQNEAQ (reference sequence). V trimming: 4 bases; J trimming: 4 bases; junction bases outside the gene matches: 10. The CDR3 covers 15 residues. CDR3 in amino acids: CASSWEGNGLYEQYF. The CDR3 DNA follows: TGTGCCAGCAGCTGGGAGGGGAATGGCCTTTACGAGCAGTACTTC.

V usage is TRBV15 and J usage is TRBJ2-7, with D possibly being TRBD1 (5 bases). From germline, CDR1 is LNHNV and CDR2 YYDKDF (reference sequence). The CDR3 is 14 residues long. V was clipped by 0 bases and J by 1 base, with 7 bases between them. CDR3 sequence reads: CATSRDRVSYEQYF. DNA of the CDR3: TGTGCCACCAGCAGAGACAGGGTGTCCTACGAGCAGTACTTC.

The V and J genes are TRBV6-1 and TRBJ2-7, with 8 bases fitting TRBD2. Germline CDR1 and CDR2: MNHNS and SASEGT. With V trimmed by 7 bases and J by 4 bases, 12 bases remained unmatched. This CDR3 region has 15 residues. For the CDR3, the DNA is TGTGCCAGCACGGGAGGGGCCCTTAATAGATACGAGCAGTACTTC. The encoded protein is CASTGGALNRYEQYF.

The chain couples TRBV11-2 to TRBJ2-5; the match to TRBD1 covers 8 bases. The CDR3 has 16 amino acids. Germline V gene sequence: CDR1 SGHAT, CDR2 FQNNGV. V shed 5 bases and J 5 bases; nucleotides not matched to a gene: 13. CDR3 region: CASSPQLGQGGETQYF. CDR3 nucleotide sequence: TGTGCCAGCAGCCCCCAGTTAGGACAGGGCGGGGAGACCCAGTACTTC. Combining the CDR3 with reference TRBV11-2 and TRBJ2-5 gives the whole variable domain EAGVAQSPRYKIIEKRQSVAFWCNPISGHATLYWYQQILGQGPKLLIQFQNNGVVDDSQLPKDRFSAERLKGVDSTLKIQPAKLEDSAVYLCASSPQLGQGGETQYFGPGTRLLVL.

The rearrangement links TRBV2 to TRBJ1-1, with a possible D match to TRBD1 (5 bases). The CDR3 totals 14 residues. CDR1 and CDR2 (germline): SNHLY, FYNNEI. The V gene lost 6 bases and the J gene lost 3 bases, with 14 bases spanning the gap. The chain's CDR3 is CASSNGGRDTEAFF. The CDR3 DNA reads TGTGCCAGCAGCAACGGGGGAAGGGACACTGAAGCTTTCTTT. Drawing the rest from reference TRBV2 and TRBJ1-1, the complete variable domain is EPEVTQTPSHQVTQMGQEVILRCVPISNHLYFYWYRQILGQKVEFLVSFYNNEISEKSEIFDDQFSVERPDGSNFTLKIRSTKLEDSAMYFCASSNGGRDTEAFFGQGTRLTVV.

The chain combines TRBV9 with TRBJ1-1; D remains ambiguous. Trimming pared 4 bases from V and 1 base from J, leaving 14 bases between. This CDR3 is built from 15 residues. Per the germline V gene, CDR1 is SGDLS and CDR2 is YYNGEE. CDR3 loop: CASSPQTVGNTEAFF. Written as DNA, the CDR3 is TGTGCCAGCAGCCCCCAGACGGTGGGGAACACTGAAGCTTTCTTT.